The clone carrying this T cell receptor (beta chain) was counted at least ten times. As yet, its antigen is unknown. Combining iRepertoire HTBI primers with Arm-PCR of CDR3 regions, the authors built TCR beta libraries. TCRdb passed the multiplex PCR reads through MiXCR, listing each CDR3 protein once. The sample holds 450,000 to 500,000 distinct CDR3 sequences; about a sixth are singletons and the top ten take about 12%. The data were taken from a study of regulatory T cells in long-lasting Graves disease. Study-wide background: Graves' patients, diagnosed recently, had received antithyroid drugs under 3 months.

Findings and caveats of the study: The study found persistent patients shared more public clonotypes (roughly 2,500) than new patients (966).

Germline loops: CDR1 MDHEN, CDR2 SYDVKM. Trimming took off 1 base at V and 4 bases at J, with 7 bases between the two ends. The CDR3 consists of 13 residues. Described time point: newly diagnosed GD, antithyroid drugs for less than 3 months. PBMCs were the source of the RNA used for TCR sequencing. These data were also reused for a study on T cells in Graves' hyperthyroidism and ophthalmopathy. That publication notes: Blood also held most thyroid clonotypes expanded beyond 0.001. A 13 V-J model separated ophthalmopathy from stable hyperthyroidism.

The J gene is TRBJ1-1, the V gene TRBV28; tentative D call: TRBD1 (5 bases). The TCR comes from a man aged 40-49 years with Graves disease. Sequencing used peripheral blood mononuclear cells (PBMCs), obtained at new diagnosis, from a patient treated with antithyroid drugs. Here the CDR3 DNA reads TGTGCCAGCAGTTTATCAGGGCCCACTGAAGCTTTCTTT. Translating it yields CASSLSGPTEAFF.